These 24 T cell receptor beta chains originate from one sample sequenced in a study of T cell changes during pregnancy in multiple sclerosis. The repertoire was sequenced with immunoSEQ multiplex PCR; TCRdb's copy has only in-frame clones and lacks some. The sample comprises tens of thousands of clones, approximately 93% of which are singletons, and roughly 3.1% rests with the top ten. This material consisted of CD8+ T cells from peripheral blood mononuclear cells, taken in the second trimester of pregnancy. The receptors originated from a female donor with multiple sclerosis, enrolled in a pregnancy study.

The chain joins TRBV21-1 to TRBJ2-3; the table's D call TRBD2 went unverified against the DNA. TRBV21-1 has pseudogene status. The CDR3 is 17 amino acids. CDR3 coding DNA: TGTGCCAGCACCGCCCCCAGTTCCGGGAAGAGCACAGATACGCAGTATTTT. It translates to CASTAPSSGKSTDTQYF.

The V call is TRBV28, the J call TRBJ1-5; 9 nucleotides match TRBD1. There are 16 residues in the CDR3. The junction had 13 bases not matched to a gene; V was cut back by 6 bases and J by 7 bases. Germline loops: CDR1 MDHEN, CDR2 SYDVKM. CDR3 protein: CASSLGRQGVRQPQHF. Written as DNA, the CDR3 is TGTGCCAGCAGCCTGGGCAGACAGGGGGTTCGACAGCCCCAGCATTTT.

The chain couples TRBV6-5 to TRBJ2-3, with 7 nucleotides matching TRBD2. This CDR3 region has 14 residues. Trimming took 0 bases from V and 4 from J; bases not matched to a gene: 1. In germline, CDR1 is MNHEY, CDR2 SVGAGI. Here the CDR3 reads CASSYSTSPDTQYF. CDR3 DNA: TGTGCCAGCAGTTACTCGACTAGCCCAGATACGCAGTATTTT.

The chain has TRBV7-8 and TRBJ2-5, with D maybe TRBD2 (6 bases). The V end lost 3 bases, the J end lost 5 bases, and 10 bases lay between the germline ends. Germline CDR1 reads SGHVS; CDR2 reads FQNEAQ. The CDR3 contains 13 residues. The CDR3 sequence: CASSFQAGETQYF. In DNA, the CDR3 is TGTGCCAGCAGCTTTCAGGCGGGGGAGACCCAGTACTTC.

This clone was seen a single time. This chain uses TRBV7-9 with TRBJ2-7; TRBD2 matches 13 bases. There are 18 residues in the CDR3. Germline V CDR1 and CDR2: SEHNR, FQNEAQ (reference sequence). The V segment lost 2 bases and the J segment 5 bases; nucleotides outside the gene matches: 12. The CDR3 DNA follows: TGTGCCAGCAGCTTACCCCTCAAGGGGACTAGCGGGACCCACGAGCAGTACTTC. Protein: CASSLPLKGTSGTHEQYF.

The chain uses TRBV27 and TRBJ1-2, with TRBD1 as a possible D gene (6 bases). Between the trimmed V and J ends, which lost 3 bases and 7 bases, there was a span of 12 bases. This CDR3 comprises 13 residues. Looked up from germline, CDR1 is MNHEY and CDR2 is SMNVEV (reference sequence). The CDR3 spells CASSLGAGFGYTF. The CDR3 DNA is TGTGCCAGCAGTTTGGGGGCAGGGTTTGGCTACACCTTC.

The rearrangement links TRBV4-1 to TRBJ1-1, with D maybe TRBD1 (5 bases). The CDR3 has 16 residues. The V gene's germline CDR1 is MGHRA and CDR2 YSYEKL. V lost 0 bases to trimming and J lost 1 base, with 12 bases between them. The CDR3 reads CASSQERRGRNTEAFF. CDR3 DNA sequence: TGCGCCAGCAGCCAAGAACGGAGGGGAAGGAACACTGAAGCTTTCTTT.

About this clone itself: The same CDR3 is also encoded by other DNA sequences in this sample. The chain employs TRBV27 and TRBJ2-7; 11 nucleotides line up with TRBD2. The CDR3 is 14 residues long. The germline gives CDR1 MNHEY, CDR2 SMNVEV (reference sequence). With V trimmed by 4 bases and J by 3 bases, 2 bases remained unmatched. CDR3 bases: TGTGCCAGCAGTTCGGGACTAGCGGTCTACGAGCAGTACTTC. It codes for CASSSGLAVYEQYF.

The chain is built from TRBV5-4 and TRBJ2-5; D is possibly TRBD2 (5 bases). CDR1 is SGHNT and CDR2 is YYREEE in the germline V gene (reference sequence). Trimming removed 4 bases at V and 3 bases at J, with 13 bases between. CDR3 length equals 14 residues. The chain's CDR3 is CASSPSSREETQYF. CDR3 DNA sequence: TGTGCCAGCAGCCCCTCCTCGAGGGAAGAGACCCAGTACTTC. The variable domain in full, completed from reference TRBV5-4 and TRBJ2-5, reads ETGVTQSPTHLIKTRGQQVTLRCSSQSGHNTVSWYQQALGQGPQFIFQYYREEENGRGNFPPRFSGLQFPNYSSELNVNALELDDSALYLCASSPSSREETQYFGPGTRLLVL.

This sequence joins TRBV19 and TRBJ1-2; no definite D call. The CDR3 spans 13 residues. Germline CDR1 reads LNHDA; CDR2 reads SQIVND (reference sequence). V gave up 5 bases and J gave up 8 bases, with 15 bases separating them. This CDR3 reads CASSLQDASGYTF. The CDR3, as DNA: TGTGCCAGTAGTCTTCAGGATGCTAGCGGCTACACCTTC.

This clone was detected once. CDR3 amino acids: CASSRYSGWYF. For the CDR3, the DNA is TGCGCCAGCAGCCGCTACTCGGGGTGGTACTTC. The chain joins TRBV4-3 to TRBJ2-7; tentatively, D is TRBD2 (5 bases). Germline V gene sequence: CDR1 LGHNA, CDR2 YSLEER. Trimming shortened V by 4 bases and J by 12 bases, and 13 bases separated the two germline ends. The CDR3 length is 11 residues.

This chain links TRBV7-9 with TRBJ1-1; TRBD1 aligns across 10 bases. The CDR3 consists of 17 residues. The trim removed 5 bases at V and 4 bases at J, leaving 13 bases unmatched. The V gene's germline CDR1 is SEHNR and CDR2 FQNEAQ (reference sequence). The chain's CDR3 is CASSPPGQGFWSTEAFF. The DNA for the CDR3 is TGTGCCAGCAGCCCGCCGGGACAGGGGTTTTGGAGCACTGAAGCTTTCTTT.

The chain employs TRBV7-2 and TRBJ1-2, with unresolved D. Trimming shortened V by 5 bases and J by 3 bases, and 13 bases separated the two germline ends. The CDR3 is 14 amino acids. Germline CDR1 is SGHTA and CDR2 is FQGNSA. The CDR3 protein is CASSPRPIDYGYTF. CDR3 nucleotide sequence: TGTGCCAGCAGCCCCCGTCCCATAGACTATGGCTACACCTTC. Full variable domain (missing parts from reference TRBV7-2 and TRBJ1-2): GAGVSQSPSNKVTEKGKDVELRCDPISGHTALYWYRQSLGQGLEFLIYFQGNSAPDKSGLPSDRFSAERTGGSVSTLTIQRTQQEDSAVYLCASSPRPIDYGYTFGSGTRLTVV.

The chain has TRBV7-8 and TRBJ2-3; the D is unclear. CDR3 length equals 16 residues. The ends were cut back, 5 bases at V and 2 bases at J, with 17 bases in the middle. Germline V gene data show CDR1 as SGHVS and CDR2 as FQNEAQ. The CDR3 nucleotides read TGTGCCAGCAGCCCCTCCGGCGGCTCCACCACAGATACGCAGTATTTT. Translating it yields CASSPSGGSTTDTQYF.

The rearrangement links TRBV7-8 to TRBJ1-2; TRBD1 matches at 11 bases. CDR1 is SGHVS, CDR2 FQNEAQ, per germline. V dropped 3 bases and J dropped 5; count of bases not matched to a gene: 2. This CDR3 comprises 14 residues. The CDR3 loop reads CASSLGQGVYGYTF. The CDR3 DNA sequence: TGTGCCAGCAGCTTGGGACAGGGGGTTTATGGCTACACCTTC.

This rearrangement joins TRBV30 to TRBJ2-1, with D maybe TRBD2 (6 bases). Germline V gene data show CDR1 as GTSNPN and CDR2 as SVGIG (reference sequence). The V end was cut by 2 bases, the J end by 5 bases, with 16 bases between. The CDR3 spans 15 residues. The CDR3 DNA is TGTGCCTGGAGTCTCGGCGGGGTCCGAAACAATGAGCAGTTCTTC. Translated, it gives CAWSLGGVRNNEQFF. Based on the CDR3 plus reference TRBV30 and TRBJ2-1, the full variable domain is SQTIHQWPATLVQPVGSPLSLECTVEGTSNPNLYWYRQAAGRGLQLLFYSVGIGQISSEVPQNLSASRPQDRQFILSSKKLLLSDSGFYLCAWSLGGVRNNEQFFGPGTRLTVL.

V gene TRBV5-1 combines with J gene TRBJ2-1; 14 bases line up with TRBD2. The V gene end was trimmed by 5 bases and the J gene end by 5 bases; junction bases not matched to a gene: 12. The CDR3 has 18 residues. Per the germline V gene, CDR1 is SGHRS and CDR2 is YFSETQ. This chain's CDR3 is CASSMGLAGAVGNNEQFF. The CDR3 nucleotides are TGCGCCAGCAGTATGGGACTAGCGGGAGCGGTGGGGAACAATGAGCAGTTCTTC.

The rearrangement uses TRBV5-6 and TRBJ1-2; 9 nucleotides agree with TRBD1. V dropped 3 bases and J dropped 0; count of bases not matched to a gene: 9. This CDR3 is built from 17 residues. Germline CDR1 reads SGHDT; CDR2 reads YYEEEE. The CDR3 protein is CASSSRTGVEANYGYTF. The DNA for the CDR3 is TGTGCCAGCAGCTCGCGGACAGGGGTCGAGGCTAACTATGGCTACACCTTC.

This chain joins TRBV10-2 and TRBJ1-5; no clear D. Germline CDR1 and CDR2: WSHSY and SAAADI. Trimming took 4 bases from V and 5 from J, leaving 12 bases between them. The CDR3 extends over 14 amino acids. Here the CDR3 DNA reads TGCGCCAGCAGTGTTGGAACAGCTTATCAGCCCCAGCATTTT. This encodes CASSVGTAYQPQHF.

A remark on this clone: Other DNA sequences in this sample translate to the same CDR3. J is TRBJ1-2 and V is TRBV5-1; 10 positions agree with TRBD1. Germline assignment: CDR1 SGHRS and CDR2 YFSETQ. V dropped 4 bases and J dropped 3; count of bases not matched to a gene: 6. This CDR3 spans 15 amino acids. CDR3 bases: TGCGCCAGCAGCCCCGAGGGACAGGGGTACTATGGCTACACCTTC. It specifies CASSPEGQGYYGYTF.

The CDR3 DNA follows: TGTGCCAGCAGCTTCCACGGGACTAGCGGGAGAGGGTCTGAGAATGAGCAGTTCTTC. Translation: CASSFHGTSGRGSENEQFF. The V call is TRBV7-2, the J call TRBJ2-1; 14 bases align to TRBD2. The CDR3 length is 19 residues. Looked up from germline, CDR1 is SGHTA and CDR2 is FQGNSA. Trimming removed 3 bases from V and 7 bases from J; junction bases left unmatched: 14. The variable domain in full, completed from reference TRBV7-2 and TRBJ2-1, reads GAGVSQSPSNKVTEKGKDVELRCDPISGHTALYWYRQSLGQGLEFLIYFQGNSAPDKSGLPSDRFSAERTGGSVSTLTIQRTQQEDSAVYLCASSFHGTSGRGSENEQFFGPGTRLTVL.

This chain uses TRBV2 with TRBJ2-1, with D tentatively TRBD2 (6 bases). In germline, CDR1 is SNHLY, CDR2 FYNNEI. This CDR3 spans 14 amino acids. V lost 3 bases to trimming and J lost 4 bases, with 10 bases between them. The CDR3 sequence is CASSEGLLYNEQFF. Written as DNA, the CDR3 is TGTGCCAGCAGTGAGGGACTCCTGTACAATGAGCAGTTCTTC.

This clone occurred once. The gene calls are TRBV19 and TRBJ2-3; the match to TRBD2 covers 7 bases. The V segment lost 4 bases and the J segment 1 base; nucleotides outside the gene matches: 2. Germline V gene sequence: CDR1 LNHDA, CDR2 SQIVND (reference sequence). The CDR3 loop spans 14 amino acids. The CDR3: CASSSGSGTDTQYF. CDR3 DNA: TGTGCCAGTAGTAGCGGGAGTGGCACAGATACGCAGTATTTT.

This chain joins TRBV11-2 and TRBJ2-2; 7 positions match TRBD2. Germline lookup yields CDR1 SGHAT and CDR2 FQNNGV. The V segment lost 6 bases and the J segment 0 bases; nucleotides outside the gene matches: 4. CDR3 length: 15 amino acids. The CDR3 here is CASRWGLTNTGELFF. CDR3 sequence (DNA): TGTGCCAGCAGATGGGGACTAACGAACACCGGGGAGCTGTTTTTT.